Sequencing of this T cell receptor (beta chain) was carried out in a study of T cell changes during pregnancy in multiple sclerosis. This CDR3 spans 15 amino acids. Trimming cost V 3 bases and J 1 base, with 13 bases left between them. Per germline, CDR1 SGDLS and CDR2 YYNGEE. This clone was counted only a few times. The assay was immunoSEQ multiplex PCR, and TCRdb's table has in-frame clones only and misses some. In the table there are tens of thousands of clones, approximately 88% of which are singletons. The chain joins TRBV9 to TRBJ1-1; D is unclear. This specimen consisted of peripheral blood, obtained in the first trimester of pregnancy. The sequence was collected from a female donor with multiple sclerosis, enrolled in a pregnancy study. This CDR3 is CASSGGLRRNTEAFF. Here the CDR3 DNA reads TGTGCCAGCAGCGGAGGATTACGACGGAACACTGAAGCTTTCTTT.